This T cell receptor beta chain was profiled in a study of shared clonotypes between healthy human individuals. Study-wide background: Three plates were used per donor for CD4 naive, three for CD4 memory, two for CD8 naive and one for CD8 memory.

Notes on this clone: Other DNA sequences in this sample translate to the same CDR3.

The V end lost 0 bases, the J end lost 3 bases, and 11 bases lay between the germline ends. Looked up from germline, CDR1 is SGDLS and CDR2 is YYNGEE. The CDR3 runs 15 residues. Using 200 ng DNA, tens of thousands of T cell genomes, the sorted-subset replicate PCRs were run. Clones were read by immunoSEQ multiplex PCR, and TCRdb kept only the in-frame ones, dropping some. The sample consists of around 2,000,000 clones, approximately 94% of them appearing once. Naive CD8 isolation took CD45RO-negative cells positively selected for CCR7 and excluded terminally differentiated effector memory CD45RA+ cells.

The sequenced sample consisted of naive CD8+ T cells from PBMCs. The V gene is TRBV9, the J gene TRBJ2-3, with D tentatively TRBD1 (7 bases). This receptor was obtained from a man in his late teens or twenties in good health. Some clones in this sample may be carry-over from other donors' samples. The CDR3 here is CASSVGQGGTDTQYF. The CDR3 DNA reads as TGTGCCAGCAGCGTAGGTCAGGGGGGTACAGATACGCAGTATTTT.